The 16 T cell receptor beta chains in this list originate from one sample, sequenced in a study of T-cell memory formation after mild COVID-19. TCRdb independently ran MiXCR on the 5' RACE reads; one entry per CDR3 protein. This table has fewer than 600,000 distinct CDR3 sequences, less than 25% appearing once. What was sequenced was PBMCs or a T cell subset sorted from them (not recorded which). The origin of the receptors is an adult woman who had mild COVID-19 (a few samples of this study predate the infection). Cell type and time point are not known.

In its sample, this clonotype was seen once. This sequence joins TRBV9 and TRBJ2-3; no clear D gene. V gave up 4 bases and J gave up 6 bases, with 12 bases separating them. Germline assignment: CDR1 SGDLS and CDR2 YYNGEE. The length of the CDR3 is 13 residues. CDR3: CASSSSVGDTQYF. The CDR3 coding sequence is TGTGCCAGCAGCTCCTCCGTTGGGGATACGCAGTATTTT.

V and J are TRBV7-9 and TRBJ2-1; 7 nucleotides agree with TRBD2. This CDR3 is built from 11 residues. V was clipped by 5 bases and J by 13 bases; unmatched bases: 5. Germline V gene lookup returns CDR1 SEHNR and CDR2 FQNEAQ (reference sequence). DNA for the CDR3: TGTGCCAGCAGCCTGGGCGGGGGTCAGTTCTTC. Translation: CASSLGGGQFF.

This clonotype has only a few counts. The rearrangement links TRBV3-1 to TRBJ2-1, with 11 nucleotides matching TRBD2. Trimming cost V 0 bases and J 4 bases; bases outside gene matches: 2. CDR1 is LGHDT and CDR2 is YNNKEL in the germline V gene (reference sequence). The CDR3 consists of 16 residues. Written as DNA, the CDR3 is TGTGCCAGCAGCCAAGATCGACTAGCGGGGTACAATGAGCAGTTCTTC. Its protein is CASSQDRLAGYNEQFF.

This chain links TRBV7-9 with TRBJ1-4; D remains unclear. In germline, CDR1 is SEHNR, CDR2 FQNEAQ (reference sequence). This CDR3 comprises 15 residues. Trimming left V 0 bases short and J 0 bases short, with 5 bases between. CDR3: CASSLAATTNEKLFF. The CDR3 DNA sequence: TGTGCCAGCAGCTTAGCGGCTACAACTAATGAAAAACTGTTTTTT.

The chain combines TRBV30 with TRBJ2-7; 8 positions match TRBD2. The V and J ends lost 0 bases and 4 bases, in that order; junction bases with no gene match: 17. The CDR3 contains 18 residues. From germline, CDR1 is GTSNPN and CDR2 SVGIG (reference sequence). CDR3 nucleotide sequence: TGTGCCTGGAGTGTAGCGGGAGAAATCTTAGGGCATTATTACGAGCAGTACTTC. It codes for CAWSVAGEILGHYYEQYF.

This clonotype was seen more than once but under ten times. The chain has TRBV5-1 and TRBJ1-2, with TRBD1 as a possible D gene (5 bases). This CDR3 has 19 amino acids. Trimming removed 0 bases from V and 0 bases from J, with 21 bases in between. CDR1 SGHRS and CDR2 YFSETQ come from the germline V gene. CDR3 DNA: TGCGCCAGCAGCTTGGCTTCCTCCACCTCAGGGCGAGCTAACTATGGCTACACCTTC. This codes for CASSLASSTSGRANYGYTF. Full variable domain (outside the CDR3, taken from reference TRBV5-1 and TRBJ1-2): KAGVTQTPRYLIKTRGQQVTLSCSPISGHRSVSWYQQTPGQGLQFLFEYFSETQRNKGNFPGRFSGRQFSNSRSEMNVSTLELGDSALYLCASSLASSTSGRANYGYTFGSGTRLTVV.

For the CDR3, the DNA is TGCAGCGTTGCGGGGCCGGGCTCCTACGAGCAGTACTTC. Translation: CSVAGPGSYEQYF. V usage is TRBV29-1 and J usage is TRBJ2-7; D tentatively fits TRBD1 or TRBD2 (5 bases each). Germline CDR1 SQVTM, CDR2 ANQGSEA. The CDR3 length is 13 residues. Trimming shortened V by 4 bases and J by 0 bases, and 10 bases separated the two germline ends.

The V call is TRBV5-6, the J call TRBJ1-1, with D tentatively TRBD1 (5 bases). The CDR3 is 15 residues long. The V gene's germline CDR1 is SGHDT and CDR2 YYEEEE. Trimming left V 3 bases short and J 3 bases short, with 15 bases between. In nucleotides, the CDR3 is TGTGCCAGCAGCTCCGCAGGGATGAAGGACACTGAAGCTTTCTTT. This encodes CASSSAGMKDTEAFF.

This clonotype showed up just a few times. J is TRBJ2-7 and V is TRBV15; D not resolved. Germline CDR1 is LNHNV and CDR2 is YYDKDF (reference sequence). With 5 bases removed from V and 2 bases from J, the gap between germline ends came to 10 bases. The CDR3 runs to 13 residues. DNA for the CDR3: TGTGCCACCAGCCTAGGACGGGCCTACGAGCAGTACTTC. As protein: CATSLGRAYEQYF.

The gene calls are TRBV5-1 and TRBJ1-2; D is possibly TRBD1 (5 bases). The ends were cut back, 4 bases at V and 6 bases at J, with 13 bases in the middle. The germline CDR1 and CDR2 sequences are SGHRS and YFSETQ. The CDR3 runs 13 residues. Here the CDR3 reads CASSPGTVNGYTF. Written as DNA, the CDR3 is TGCGCCAGCAGCCCAGGGACGGTAAATGGCTACACCTTC.

This clonotype showed up just a few times. This chain links TRBV9 with TRBJ2-7, with D possibly matching TRBD2 (5 bases). Per germline, CDR1 SGDLS and CDR2 YYNGEE. The CDR3 is 13 amino acids. Between the trimmed V and J ends, which lost 3 bases and 6 bases, there was a span of 13 bases. Written as DNA, the CDR3 is TGTGCCAGCAGCGGAGCTAGCATCGGCGAGCAGTACTTC. Translated: CASSGASIGEQYF.

V usage is TRBV12-3 or TRBV12-4 and J usage is TRBJ2-5; unclear D gene. Trimming took 5 bases from V and 5 from J, leaving 15 bases between them. This CDR3 region has 14 residues. The CDR3 here is CASSLVPGRETQYF. The CDR3 DNA reads as TGTGCCAGCAGTCTCGTTCCTGGACGGGAGACCCAGTACTTC.

This clonotype was picked up a small number of times. This sequence joins TRBV5-8 and TRBJ2-1, with D perhaps matching TRBD2 (7 bases). Trimming left V 0 bases short and J 0 bases short, with 10 bases between. The length of the CDR3 is 16 residues. The germline V gene has CDR1 SGHTS and CDR2 YDEGEE. CDR3: CASSLDGGLSYNEQFF. The CDR3 bases are TGTGCCAGCAGCTTGGACGGGGGGCTCTCCTACAATGAGCAGTTCTTC.

The table lists this clonotype with a few counts. V gene TRBV25-1 combines with J gene TRBJ1-6; D not resolved. The CDR3 is made up of 14 amino acids. Between the trimmed V and J ends, which lost 4 bases and 10 bases, there was a span of 14 bases. From germline, CDR1 is MGHDK and CDR2 SYGVNS. The chain's CDR3 is CASSGSHMESPLHF. The CDR3 nucleotides read TGTGCCAGCAGTGGTTCTCATATGGAATCACCCCTCCACTTT. The complete variable domain, with remaining parts taken from reference TRBV25-1 and TRBJ1-6, reads EADIYQTPRYLVIGTGKKITLECSQTMGHDKMYWYQQDPGMELHLIHYSYGVNSTEKGDLSSESTVSRIRTEHFPLTLESARPSHTSQYLCASSGSHMESPLHFGNGTRLTVT.

The genes are TRBV15 and TRBJ1-3, with a weak D call TRBD1 (5 bases). The V gene lost 5 bases and the J gene lost 4 bases, with 12 bases spanning the gap. The length of the CDR3 is 14 residues. CDR1 is LNHNV, CDR2 YYDKDF, per germline (reference sequence). As DNA, the CDR3 is TGTGCCACCAGCGGCAGGGAAGCCGGAAACACCATATATTTT. Amino acid sequence: CATSGREAGNTIYF.

The CDR3 protein is CAISDRGFEQYF. CDR3 nucleotides: TGTGCCATCAGTGATAGGGGGTTCGAGCAGTACTTC. The V and J genes are TRBV10-3 and TRBJ2-7; weak D call: TRBD1 (6 bases). This CDR3 has 12 residues. The germline V gene encodes CDR1 ENHRY and CDR2 SYGVKD. V dropped 3 bases and J dropped 6 bases, with 9 bases sitting between them.